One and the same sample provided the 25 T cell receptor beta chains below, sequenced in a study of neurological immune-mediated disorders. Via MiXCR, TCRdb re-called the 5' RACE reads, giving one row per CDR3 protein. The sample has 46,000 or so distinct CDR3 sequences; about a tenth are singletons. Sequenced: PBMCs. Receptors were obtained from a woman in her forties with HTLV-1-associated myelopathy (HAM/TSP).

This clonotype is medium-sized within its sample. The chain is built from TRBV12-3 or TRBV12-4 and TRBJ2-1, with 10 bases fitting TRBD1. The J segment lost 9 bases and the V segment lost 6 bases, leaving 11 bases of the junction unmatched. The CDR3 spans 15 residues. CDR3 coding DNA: TGTGCCAGCAGGTCCGGGACAGGGGTTAACGGTGAGCAGTTCTTC. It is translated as CASRSGTGVNGEQFF.

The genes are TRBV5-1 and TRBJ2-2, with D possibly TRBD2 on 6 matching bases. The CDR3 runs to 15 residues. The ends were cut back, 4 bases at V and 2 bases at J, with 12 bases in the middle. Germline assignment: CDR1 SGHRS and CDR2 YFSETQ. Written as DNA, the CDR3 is TGCGCCAGCAGCCTGGGACTTTCCAACACCGGGGAGCTGTTTTTT. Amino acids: CASSLGLSNTGELFF.

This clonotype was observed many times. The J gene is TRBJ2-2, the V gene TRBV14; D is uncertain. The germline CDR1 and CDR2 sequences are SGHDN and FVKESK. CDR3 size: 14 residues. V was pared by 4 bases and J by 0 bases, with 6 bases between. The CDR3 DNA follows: TGTGCCAGCAGCCCGACCGCGAACACCGGGGAGCTGTTTTTT. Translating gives CASSPTANTGELFF. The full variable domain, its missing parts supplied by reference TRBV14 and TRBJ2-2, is EAGVTQFPSHSVIEKGQTVTLRCDPISGHDNLYWYRRVMGKEIKFLLHFVKESKQDESGMPNNRFLAERTGGTYSTLKVQPAELEDSGVYFCASSPTANTGELFFGEGSRLTVL.

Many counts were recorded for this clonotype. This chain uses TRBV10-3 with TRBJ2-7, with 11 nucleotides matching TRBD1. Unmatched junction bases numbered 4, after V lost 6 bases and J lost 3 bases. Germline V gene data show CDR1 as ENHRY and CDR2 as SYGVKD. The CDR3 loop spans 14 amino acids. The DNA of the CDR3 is TGTGCCATCAGGTTCGGGACAGGGGGCTACGAGCAGTACTTC. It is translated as CAIRFGTGGYEQYF.

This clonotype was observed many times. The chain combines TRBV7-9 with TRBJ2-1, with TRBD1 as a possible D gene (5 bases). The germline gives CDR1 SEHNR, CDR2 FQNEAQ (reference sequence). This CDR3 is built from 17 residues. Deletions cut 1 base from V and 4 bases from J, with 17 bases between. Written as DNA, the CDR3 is TGTGCCAGCAGCTTAGTTTCCCTGACAGAAACTTACAATGAGCAGTTCTTC. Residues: CASSLVSLTETYNEQFF.

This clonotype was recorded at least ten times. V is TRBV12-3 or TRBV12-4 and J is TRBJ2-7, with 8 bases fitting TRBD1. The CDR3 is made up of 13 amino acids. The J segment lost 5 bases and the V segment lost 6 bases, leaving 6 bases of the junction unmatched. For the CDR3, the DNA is TGTGCCAGCAGACAGGGGGAGGTAAACGAGCAGTACTTC. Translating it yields CASRQGEVNEQYF.

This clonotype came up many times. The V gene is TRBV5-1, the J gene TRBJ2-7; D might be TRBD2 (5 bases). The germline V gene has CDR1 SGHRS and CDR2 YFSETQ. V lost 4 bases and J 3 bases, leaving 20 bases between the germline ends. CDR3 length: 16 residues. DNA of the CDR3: TGCGCCAGCAGCAGAGGGTGGGTGGGGATGAACTACGAGCAGTACTTC. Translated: CASSRGWVGMNYEQYF.

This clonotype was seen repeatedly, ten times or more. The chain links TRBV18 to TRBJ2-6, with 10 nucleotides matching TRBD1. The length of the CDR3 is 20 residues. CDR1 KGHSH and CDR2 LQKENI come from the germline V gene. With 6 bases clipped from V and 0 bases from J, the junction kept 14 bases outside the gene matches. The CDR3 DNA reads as TGTGCCAGCTCCCCCGTTCCCCCGACAGGGGGCCTCTCTGGGGCCAACGTCCTGACTTTC. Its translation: CASSPVPPTGGLSGANVLTF. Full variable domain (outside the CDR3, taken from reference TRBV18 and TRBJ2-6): NAGVMQNPRHLVRRRGQEARLRCSPMKGHSHVYWYRQLPEEGLKFMVYLQKENIIDESGMPKERFSAEFPKEGPSILRIQQVVRGDSAAYFCASSPVPPTGGLSGANVLTFGAGSRLTVL.

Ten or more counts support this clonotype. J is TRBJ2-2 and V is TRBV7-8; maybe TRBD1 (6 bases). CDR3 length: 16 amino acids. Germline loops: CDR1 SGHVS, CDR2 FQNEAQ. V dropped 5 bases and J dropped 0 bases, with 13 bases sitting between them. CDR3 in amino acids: CASSRTALTNTGELFF. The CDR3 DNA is TGTGCCAGCAGCCGGACAGCGCTTACGAACACCGGGGAGCTGTTTTTT.

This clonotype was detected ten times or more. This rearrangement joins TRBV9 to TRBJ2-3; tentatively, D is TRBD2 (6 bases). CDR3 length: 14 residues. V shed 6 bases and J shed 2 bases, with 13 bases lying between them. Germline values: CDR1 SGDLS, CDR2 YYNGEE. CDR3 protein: CASTVGGYTDTQYF. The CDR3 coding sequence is TGTGCCAGCACTGTAGGAGGGTACACAGATACGCAGTATTTT.

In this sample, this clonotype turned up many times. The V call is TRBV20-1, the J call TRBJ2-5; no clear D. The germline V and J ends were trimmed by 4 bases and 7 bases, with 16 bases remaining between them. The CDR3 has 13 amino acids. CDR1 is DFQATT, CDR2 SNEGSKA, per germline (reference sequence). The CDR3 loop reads CSATRGSKGTQYF. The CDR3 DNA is TGCAGTGCTACTCGTGGGTCTAAGGGGACCCAGTACTTC.

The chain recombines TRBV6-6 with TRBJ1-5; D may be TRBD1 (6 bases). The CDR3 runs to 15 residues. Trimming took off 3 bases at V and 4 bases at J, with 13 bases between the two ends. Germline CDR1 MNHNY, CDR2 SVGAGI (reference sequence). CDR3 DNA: TGTGCCAGCAGTTATGCCGGGGGCCAAAATCAGCCCCAGCATTTT. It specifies CASSYAGGQNQPQHF.

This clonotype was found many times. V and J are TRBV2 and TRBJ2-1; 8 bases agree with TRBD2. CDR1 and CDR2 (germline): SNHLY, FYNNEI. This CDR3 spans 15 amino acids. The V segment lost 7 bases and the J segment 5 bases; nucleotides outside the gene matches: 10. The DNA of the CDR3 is TGTGCCAGCATGACCAGCGGGGGTCCTAACAATGAGCAGTTCTTC. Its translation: CASMTSGGPNNEQFF.

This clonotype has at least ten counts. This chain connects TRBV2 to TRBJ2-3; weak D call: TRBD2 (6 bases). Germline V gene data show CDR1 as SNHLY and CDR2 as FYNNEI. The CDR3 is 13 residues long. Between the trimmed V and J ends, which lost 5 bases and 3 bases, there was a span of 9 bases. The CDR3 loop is CASSPAGTDTQYF. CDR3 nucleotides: TGTGCCAGCAGTCCCGCGGGGACAGATACGCAGTATTTT. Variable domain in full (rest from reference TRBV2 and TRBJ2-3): EPEVTQTPSHQVTQMGQEVILRCVPISNHLYFYWYRQILGQKVEFLVSFYNNEISEKSEIFDDQFSVERPDGSNFTLKIRSTKLEDSAMYFCASSPAGTDTQYFGPGTRLTVL.

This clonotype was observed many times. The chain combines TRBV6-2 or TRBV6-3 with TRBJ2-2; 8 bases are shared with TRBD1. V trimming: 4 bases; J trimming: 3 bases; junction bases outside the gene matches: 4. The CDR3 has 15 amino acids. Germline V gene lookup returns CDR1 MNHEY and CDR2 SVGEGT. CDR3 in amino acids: CASSLNRGDTGELFF. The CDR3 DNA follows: TGTGCCAGCAGTTTGAACAGGGGGGACACCGGGGAGCTGTTTTTT.

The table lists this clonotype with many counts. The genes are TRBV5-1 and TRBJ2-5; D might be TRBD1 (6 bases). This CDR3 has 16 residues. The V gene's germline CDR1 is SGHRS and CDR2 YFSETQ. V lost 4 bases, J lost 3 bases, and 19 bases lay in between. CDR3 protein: CASSPGQSTAEETQYF. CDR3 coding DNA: TGCGCCAGCAGCCCTGGACAGTCTACTGCGGAAGAGACCCAGTACTTC.

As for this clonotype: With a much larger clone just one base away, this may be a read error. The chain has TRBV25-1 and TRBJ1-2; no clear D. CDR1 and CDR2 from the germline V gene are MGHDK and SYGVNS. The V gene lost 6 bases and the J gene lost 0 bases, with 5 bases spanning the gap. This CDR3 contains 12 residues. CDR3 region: CASRGANYGYTF. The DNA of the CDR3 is TGTGCCAGCAGGGGAGCTAACTATGGCTACACCTTC.

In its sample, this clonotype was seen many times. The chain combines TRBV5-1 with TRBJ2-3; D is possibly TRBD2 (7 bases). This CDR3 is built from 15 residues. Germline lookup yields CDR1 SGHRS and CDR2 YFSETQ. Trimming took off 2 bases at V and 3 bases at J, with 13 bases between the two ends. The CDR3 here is CASSLDGGQTDTQYF. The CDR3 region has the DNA TGCGCCAGCAGCTTAGACGGGGGGCAGACAGATACGCAGTATTTT.

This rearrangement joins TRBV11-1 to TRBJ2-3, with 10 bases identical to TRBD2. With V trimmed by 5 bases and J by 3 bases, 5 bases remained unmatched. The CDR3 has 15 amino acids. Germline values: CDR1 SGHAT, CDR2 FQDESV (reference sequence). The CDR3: CASSKGLAKTDTQYF. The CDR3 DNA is TGTGCCAGCAGCAAGGGACTAGCGAAGACAGATACGCAGTATTTT.

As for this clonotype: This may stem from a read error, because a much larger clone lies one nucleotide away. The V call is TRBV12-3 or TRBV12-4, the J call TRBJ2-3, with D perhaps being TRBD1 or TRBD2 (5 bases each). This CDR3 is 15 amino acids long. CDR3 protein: CASSPNPGRTYTQYF. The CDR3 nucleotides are TGTGCCAGCAGCCCTAACCCGGGACGCACATATACGCAGTATTTT.

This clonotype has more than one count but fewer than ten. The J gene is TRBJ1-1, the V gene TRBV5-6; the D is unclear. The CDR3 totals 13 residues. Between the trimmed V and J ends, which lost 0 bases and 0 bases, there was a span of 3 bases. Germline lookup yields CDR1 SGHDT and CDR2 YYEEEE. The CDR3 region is CASSLVVNTEAFF. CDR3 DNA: TGTGCCAGCAGCTTGGTCGTGAACACTGAAGCTTTCTTT.

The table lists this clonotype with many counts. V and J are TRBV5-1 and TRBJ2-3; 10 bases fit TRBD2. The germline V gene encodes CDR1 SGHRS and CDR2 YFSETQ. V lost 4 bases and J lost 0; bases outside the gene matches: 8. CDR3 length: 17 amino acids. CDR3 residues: CASSIGLAVSSTDTQYF. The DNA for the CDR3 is TGCGCCAGCAGCATCGGACTAGCGGTTTCTAGCACAGATACGCAGTATTTT.

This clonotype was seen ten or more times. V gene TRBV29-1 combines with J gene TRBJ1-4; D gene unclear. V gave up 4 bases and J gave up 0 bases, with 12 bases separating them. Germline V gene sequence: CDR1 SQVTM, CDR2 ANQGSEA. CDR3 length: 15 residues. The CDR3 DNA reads TGCAGCGTTGGTAACAGCTATGCAACTAATGAAAAACTGTTTTTT. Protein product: CSVGNSYATNEKLFF.

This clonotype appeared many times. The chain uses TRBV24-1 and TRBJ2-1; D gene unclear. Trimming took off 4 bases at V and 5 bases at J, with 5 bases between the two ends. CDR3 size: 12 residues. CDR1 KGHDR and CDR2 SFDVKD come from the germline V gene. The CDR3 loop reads CATSDPDNEQFF. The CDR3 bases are TGTGCCACCAGTGACCCAGACAATGAGCAGTTCTTC.

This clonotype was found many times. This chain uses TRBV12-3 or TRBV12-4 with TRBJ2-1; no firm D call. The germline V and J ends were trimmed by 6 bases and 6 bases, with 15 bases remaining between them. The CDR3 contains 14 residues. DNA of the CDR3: TGTGCCAGCAGGCCCCCCGGTAGCCCCAATGAGCAGTTCTTC. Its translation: CASRPPGSPNEQFF.